The sequence of this T cell receptor (beta chain) was determined in a study of cytomegalovirus exposure and HLA in healthy donors. Findings and limits, study-wide: Earlier analysis yielded a pattern in which most TCR beta V segments were productive about 87% or about 30% of the time. A reported reduction in N-insertions relative to the 666-donor mean was seen in an Asian-associated ancestry cluster in a later analysis. Cytomegalovirus association was assigned to about 150 TCR beta chains. Follow-up analysis later connected one missense variant in DCLRE1C with trimming of TCR beta V- and J-genes.

The V gene end was trimmed by 0 bases and the J gene end by 5 bases; junction bases not matched to a gene: 7. CDR3 length equals 16 residues. CDR1 and CDR2 (germline): LGHNA, YSLEER. Concerning this clone itself: Its antigen is unidentified.

Both 60 Vbeta primers and 13 Jbeta primers went into the PCR. Using immunoSEQ multiplex PCR, the repertoire was profiled, and TCRdb retains in-frame clones only, with some absent. This sample's clone table lists 150,000 or so clones. The chain combines TRBV4-3 with TRBJ2-5; 9 positions match TRBD2. The TCR sequence derives from a woman aged 50 to 60 in good health and CMV-seronegative. The sequenced material came from PBMCs. CDR3 sequence: CASSQDLAGVGETQYF. DNA for the CDR3: TGCGCCAGCAGCCAAGATTTAGCGGGAGTAGGGGAGACCCAGTACTTC.